This TCR beta chain was found in a study of blood T cell repertoires in COVID-19. Across the study: Sample material is recorded as cDNA or gDNA derived from T cells, B-cell-depleted T cells, or PBMCs.

Living in under 30 US areas, the participants were between roughly 18 and 95 years of age. Clinical history as reported by participants underpinned cohort assignment. Recovered participants had two consecutive negative NP/OP PCR tests, healthcare professional clearance, or symptom resolution. Clones were sequenced by immunoSEQ multiplex PCR, and TCRdb holds only the in-frame ones, with some missing. Counted here are about 400,000 clones, more than 85% occurring once; the ten biggest clones make up just under 3%. The CDR3 contains 17 residues. V gave up 3 bases and J gave up 3 bases, with 20 bases separating them. CDR1 and CDR2 from the germline V gene are MDHEN and SYDVKM.

The receptor was derived from a woman aged 25 to 45 who had recovered from COVID-19. The source material was PBMCs or T cells enriched from blood (not recorded which). The rearrangement links TRBV28 to TRBJ1-1; D call uncertain. The CDR3 sequence is CASSFQRGARPHTEAFF. CDR3 DNA sequence: TGTGCCAGCAGTTTTCAGCGCGGAGCTAGACCGCACACTGAAGCTTTCTTT.